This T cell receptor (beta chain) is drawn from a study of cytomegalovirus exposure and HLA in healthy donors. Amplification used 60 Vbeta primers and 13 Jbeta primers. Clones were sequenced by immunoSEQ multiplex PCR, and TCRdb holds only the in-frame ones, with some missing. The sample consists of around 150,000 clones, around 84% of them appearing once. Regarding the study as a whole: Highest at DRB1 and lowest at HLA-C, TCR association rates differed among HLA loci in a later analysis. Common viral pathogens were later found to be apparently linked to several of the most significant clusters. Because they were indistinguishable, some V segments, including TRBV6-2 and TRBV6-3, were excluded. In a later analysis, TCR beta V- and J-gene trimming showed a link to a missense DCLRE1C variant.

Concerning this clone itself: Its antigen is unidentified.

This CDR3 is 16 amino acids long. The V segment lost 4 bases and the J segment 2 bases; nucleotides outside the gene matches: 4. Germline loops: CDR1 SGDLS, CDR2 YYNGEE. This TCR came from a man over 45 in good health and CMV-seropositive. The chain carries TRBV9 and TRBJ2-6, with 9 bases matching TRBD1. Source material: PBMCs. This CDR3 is CASSPTGGAGANVLTF. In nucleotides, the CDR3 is TGTGCCAGCAGCCCAACAGGGGGCGCTGGGGCCAACGTCCTGACTTTC.